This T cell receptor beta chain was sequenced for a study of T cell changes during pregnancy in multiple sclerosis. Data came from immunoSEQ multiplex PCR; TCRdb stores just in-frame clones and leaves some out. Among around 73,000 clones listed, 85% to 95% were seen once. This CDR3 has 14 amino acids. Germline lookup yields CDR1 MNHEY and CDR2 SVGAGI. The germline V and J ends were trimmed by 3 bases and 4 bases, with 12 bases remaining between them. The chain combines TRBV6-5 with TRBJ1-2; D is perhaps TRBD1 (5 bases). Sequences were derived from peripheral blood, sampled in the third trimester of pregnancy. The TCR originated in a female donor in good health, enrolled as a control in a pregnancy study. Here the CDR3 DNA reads TGTGCCAGCAGTTATCGGGGGATAGGCTATGGCTACACCTTC. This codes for CASSYRGIGYGYTF.